This note documents a single TCR beta chain sequence. This specimen belongs to a study of blood T cell repertoires in COVID-19. Study background: The United States, Italy and Spain provided the acute and convalescent COVID-19 samples.

As processed by the authors: Reference gene primers were amplified, and this amplification served to estimate nucleated cell counts. The table came from immunoSEQ multiplex PCR; TCRdb's copy has only in-frame clones and leaves some out. That table is the source of V, J and clone size, and D and trimming were worked out from the DNA. The sample holds around 190,000 clones, roughly 84% seen once. Cohort allocation depended upon clinical history that participants reported. Those designated as exposed participants met a COVID-19 case within 2 weeks before study entry. V lost 1 base, J lost 4 bases, and 10 bases lay in between. CDR1 LGHNA and CDR2 YSLEER come from the germline V gene. The CDR3 totals 14 residues.

This clonotype was sampled from a woman aged 25-40 years who had been exposed to COVID-19. The sample comprised PBMCs or T cells enriched from blood (not recorded which). This chain joins TRBV4-3 and TRBJ1-1; weak D call: TRBD1 (5 bases). The CDR3 DNA follows: TGCGCCAGCAGCCAAGCGGGGGTCGGCACTGAAGCTTTCTTT. Protein: CASSQAGVGTEAFF.